Following are 32 T cell receptor beta chains from one sample sequenced in a study of blood T cell repertoires in COVID-19. Libraries were prepared by immunoSEQ multiplex PCR; TCRdb keeps only in-frame clonotypes and omits some of them. This table holds 230,000 or so clones, roughly 81% found once. The sample taken for sequencing was PBMCs or T cells enriched from blood (not recorded which). The receptors shown here come from a woman aged 50 to 60 who had been exposed to COVID-19.

This chain connects TRBV10-2 to TRBJ1-2; D gene uncertain. Trimming pared 0 bases from V and 4 bases from J, leaving 3 bases between. In germline, CDR1 is WSHSY, CDR2 SAAADI. CDR3 size: 12 residues. CDR3 in DNA: TGCGCCAGCAGTGAGTCTCTCTATGGCTACACCTTC. Encoded protein: CASSESLYGYTF.

This chain joins TRBV11-2 and TRBJ1-2; possible D gene TRBD1, 5 bases. CDR1 is SGHAT and CDR2 is FQNNGV in the germline V gene. This CDR3 contains 14 residues. V was shortened by 1 base and J by 8 bases, with 14 bases between the two germline ends. CDR3 DNA: TGTGCCAGCAGCTTAGTGGGGCAGACTTGGGGCTACACCTTC. It codes for CASSLVGQTWGYTF.

This chain joins TRBV11-2 and TRBJ1-3; 10 positions match TRBD1. The CDR3 loop spans 15 amino acids. Trimming cost V 6 bases and J 4 bases; bases outside gene matches: 6. Germline assignment: CDR1 SGHAT and CDR2 FQNNGV. The DNA for the CDR3 is TGTGCCAGCAGGGCGACAGGGGGCAGGGGAAACACCATATATTTT. Protein: CASRATGGRGNTIYF.

This clone was seen a single time. This chain joins TRBV3-1 (or the pseudogene TRBV3-2) and TRBJ2-2; perhaps TRBD2 as D (6 bases). This CDR3 region has 16 residues. Trimming left V 4 bases short and J 7 bases short, with 19 bases between. Germline lookup yields CDR1 LGHDT and CDR2 YNNKEL (reference sequence). CDR3 region: CASSLGTPTFDGELFF. DNA of the CDR3: TGTGCCAGCAGCCTCGGGACTCCTACGTTCGACGGGGAGCTGTTTTTT.

This clone was seen only once. The genes are TRBV7-2 and TRBJ1-6; TRBD1 might be the D (6 bases). Trimming took off 5 bases at V and 9 bases at J, with 17 bases between the two ends. Looked up from germline, CDR1 is SGHTA and CDR2 is FQGNSA. The CDR3 is 15 amino acids. Written as DNA, the CDR3 is TGTGCCAGCAGCCAGGCCCAGGGGAATGGTTCACCCCTCCACTTT. Translated: CASSQAQGNGSPLHF.

This rearrangement joins TRBV10-2 to TRBJ1-1; the D is unclear. In germline, CDR1 is WSHSY, CDR2 SAAADI. The CDR3 sequence is 13 residues long. V lost 2 bases, J lost 10 bases, and 14 bases lay in between. The CDR3 nucleotides read TGCGCCAGCAGTGAGGGCCGCGCTTCGGGAGCTTTCTTT. Translation: CASSEGRASGAFF.

Only one count was recorded for this clone. This chain joins TRBV6-1 and TRBJ1-3; D is unresolved. V lost 3 bases, J lost 3 bases, and 12 bases lay in between. CDR1 and CDR2 (germline): MNHNS, SASEGT. The CDR3 runs 15 residues. Here the CDR3 reads CASSDKARSGNTIYF. DNA of the CDR3: TGTGCCAGCAGTGACAAGGCGAGGAGTGGAAACACCATATATTTT.

The rearrangement links TRBV3-1 (or the pseudogene TRBV3-2) to TRBJ2-4, with D tentatively TRBD2 (6 bases). The CDR3 contains 17 residues. Trimming took 1 base from V and 1 from J, leaving 14 bases between them. Germline V CDR1 and CDR2: LGHDT, YNNKEL (reference sequence). The CDR3 loop reads CASSQVGGSGAKNIQYF. In DNA form, the CDR3 reads TGTGCCAGCAGCCAAGTAGGAGGGTCAGGGGCCAAAAACATTCAGTACTTC.

J is TRBJ2-5 and V is TRBV2, with 8 bases identical to TRBD2. The V gene end was trimmed by 2 bases and the J gene end by 11 bases; junction bases not matched to a gene: 10. CDR1 and CDR2 from the germline V gene are SNHLY and FYNNEI. The CDR3 has 14 residues. CDR3 DNA: TGTGCCAGCAGTGAACCCGCCCGGGGGGGATCGCAGTACTTC. This sequence encodes CASSEPARGGSQYF.

V gene TRBV19 combines with J gene TRBJ1-1; 9 positions match TRBD1. This CDR3 spans 15 amino acids. J lost 5 bases, V lost 7 bases, and 11 bases had no gene match. From germline, CDR1 is LNHDA and CDR2 SQIVND (reference sequence). The CDR3 spells CASNPDRGMRTEAFF. In nucleotides, the CDR3 is TGTGCCAGTAACCCCGACAGGGGGATGAGAACTGAAGCTTTCTTT.

The rearrangement joins TRBV4-2 to TRBJ1-6; 8 positions agree with TRBD1. The CDR3 extends over 17 amino acids. The germline V gene has CDR1 LGHNA and CDR2 YNFKEQ. J was trimmed by 3 bases and V by 3 bases; bases with no gene match: 7. CDR3 sequence: CASSQTGTGLYNSPLHF. The CDR3 nucleotides read TGTGCCAGCAGCCAGACCGGGACAGGTCTCTATAATTCACCCCTCCACTTT.

This clone was observed a single time. J is TRBJ1-2 and V is TRBV6-1; the D gene is possibly TRBD1 (5 bases). Trimming stripped 0 bases from V and 0 bases from J, with 11 bases between. The CDR3 has 16 amino acids. Looked up from germline, CDR1 is MNHNS and CDR2 is SASEGT. CDR3 in DNA: TGTGCCAGCAGTGAAGCGGGGGGAGAGGCTAACTATGGCTACACCTTC. It yields the protein CASSEAGGEANYGYTF.

The V and J genes are TRBV7-2 and TRBJ1-3; D is perhaps TRBD1 (6 bases). Germline CDR1 and CDR2: SGHTA and FQGNSA. This CDR3 comprises 13 residues. V shed 9 bases and J shed 5 bases, with 14 bases lying between them. The CDR3 here is CASSKDRRNTIYF. CDR3 DNA: TGTGCCAGTTCGAAGGACAGAAGAAACACCATATATTTT.

The chain combines TRBV12-3 or TRBV12-4 with TRBJ1-2, with D possibly TRBD1 on 5 matching bases. Trimming pared 4 bases from V and 7 bases from J, leaving 13 bases between. This CDR3 region has 13 residues. CDR3 sequence (DNA): TGTGCCAGCAGTTGGGTCGGGGGAGCTGGCTACACCTTC. Translated, it gives CASSWVGGAGYTF.

The chain is built from TRBV28 and TRBJ2-5, with 7 bases identical to TRBD1. The CDR3 is 14 residues long. Unmatched junction bases numbered 8, after V lost 5 bases and J lost 5 bases. CDR1 is MDHEN, CDR2 SYDVKM, per germline. The CDR3 region has the DNA TGTGCCAGCAGTCACAGACAGGGCCAGGAGACCCAGTACTTC. Translating gives CASSHRQGQETQYF. Full variable domain (rest looked up from reference TRBV28 and TRBJ2-5): DVKVTQSSRYLVKRTGEKVFLECVQDMDHENMFWYRQDPGLGLRLIYFSYDVKMKEKGDIPEGYSVSREKKERFSLILESASTNQTSMYLCASSHRQGQETQYFGPGTRLLVL.

The V and J genes are TRBV6-4 and TRBJ2-3; 9 bases are shared with TRBD1. CDR1 and CDR2 (germline): MRHNA, SNTAGT. The CDR3 totals 15 residues. After removal of 5 bases from V and 2 bases from J, the junction contained 5 bases not matched to a gene. CDR3 nucleotides: TGTGCCAGCAGTCCGGGACAGGGAGACACAGATACGCAGTATTTT. Translating gives CASSPGQGDTDTQYF.

The chain links TRBV30 to TRBJ2-2; 7 bases agree with TRBD1. The CDR3 runs to 16 residues. Germline V gives CDR1 GTSNPN, CDR2 SVGIG (reference sequence). V shed 2 bases and J 0 bases; nucleotides not matched to a gene: 6. CDR3: CAWSTGVGANTGELFF. The CDR3 DNA sequence: TGTGCCTGGAGTACAGGGGTTGGTGCGAACACCGGGGAGCTGTTTTTT.

The genes are TRBV24-1 and TRBJ2-6, with unresolved D. The germline V and J ends were trimmed by 2 bases and 0 bases, with 4 bases remaining between them. CDR1 and CDR2 (germline): KGHDR, SFDVKD. The CDR3 runs 15 residues. The CDR3 loop is CATSDSVSGANVLTF. The CDR3 DNA sequence: TGTGCCACCAGTGATTCAGTCTCTGGGGCCAACGTCCTGACTTTC.

The chain employs TRBV9 and TRBJ1-3; 10 nucleotides agree with TRBD1. CDR1 and CDR2 (germline): SGDLS, YYNGEE. The CDR3 runs 16 residues. Trimming at V came to 0 bases and at J to 2 bases, leaving 2 bases not matched to a gene. The CDR3 sequence: CASSVEDRGAGNTIYF. The CDR3 DNA sequence: TGTGCCAGCAGCGTAGAGGACAGGGGGGCTGGAAACACCATATATTTT. Full variable domain (missing parts from reference TRBV9 and TRBJ1-3): DSGVTQTPKHLITATGQRVTLRCSPRSGDLSVYWYQQSLDQGLQFLIQYYNGEERAKGNILERFSAQQFPDLHSELNLSSLELGDSALYFCASSVEDRGAGNTIYFGEGSWLTVV.

The chain recombines TRBV7-9 with TRBJ1-1; 9 bases line up with TRBD1. Germline values: CDR1 SEHNR, CDR2 FQNEAQ (reference sequence). The CDR3 runs to 15 residues. The V segment lost 4 bases and the J segment 1 base; nucleotides outside the gene matches: 4. CDR3 in DNA: TGTGCCAGCAGCTCGGGACAGGGACCGAACACTGAAGCTTTCTTT. Its protein is CASSSGQGPNTEAFF.

The chain joins TRBV5-4 to TRBJ2-1; D may be TRBD2 (6 bases). V gave up 4 bases and J gave up 6 bases, with 11 bases separating them. The CDR3 length is 13 residues. Per the germline V gene, CDR1 is SGHNT and CDR2 is YYREEE (reference sequence). As DNA, the CDR3 is TGTGCCAGCAGCCGGAGGGCCGGCAATGAGCAGTTCTTC. Amino acids: CASSRRAGNEQFF.

The rearrangement uses TRBV7-9 and TRBJ1-2, with D hard to call. Germline V gene lookup returns CDR1 SEHNR and CDR2 FQNEAQ (reference sequence). V was trimmed by 4 bases and J by 3 bases, leaving 12 bases between them. CDR3 length equals 14 residues. The CDR3 protein is CASSSGYSYYGYTF. CDR3 DNA sequence: TGTGCCAGCAGCTCCGGCTACAGTTACTATGGCTACACCTTC.

The chain recombines TRBV6-5 with TRBJ2-2; perhaps TRBD2 as D (6 bases). The germline V gene has CDR1 MNHEY and CDR2 SVGAGI. The V end lost 7 bases, the J end lost 7 bases, and 16 bases lay between the germline ends. The CDR3 spans 14 residues. The CDR3: CASKVRGINGELFF. The CDR3 DNA is TGTGCCAGCAAAGTCCGGGGGATTAACGGGGAGCTGTTTTTT.

The rearrangement uses TRBV4-1 and TRBJ2-7; 9 bases are a match to TRBD2. Trimming at V came to 4 bases and at J to 2 bases, leaving 9 bases not matched to a gene. The CDR3 totals 16 residues. Germline lookup yields CDR1 MGHRA and CDR2 YSYEKL. CDR3 amino acids: CASSPEISGGTYEQYF. The CDR3 bases are TGCGCCAGCAGCCCCGAAATCAGCGGGGGGACCTACGAGCAGTACTTC.

The V gene is TRBV9, the J gene TRBJ2-2; D is unclear. This CDR3 has 12 residues. V shed 0 bases and J shed 6 bases, with 3 bases lying between them. Germline lookup yields CDR1 SGDLS and CDR2 YYNGEE. The CDR3 sequence is CASSVAAGELFF. CDR3 DNA: TGTGCCAGCAGCGTAGCGGCCGGGGAGCTGTTTTTT.

The V call is TRBV27, the J call TRBJ1-5; possible D gene TRBD1, 6 bases. The germline gives CDR1 MNHEY, CDR2 SMNVEV (reference sequence). V was clipped by 6 bases and J by 7 bases, with 13 bases between them. The CDR3 is made up of 13 amino acids. The CDR3 sequence: CASSLQGSQPQHF. CDR3 DNA: TGTGCCAGCAGCCTACAGGGAAGCCAGCCCCAGCATTTT.

This chain joins TRBV7-2 and TRBJ1-1; 9 positions match TRBD1. The V gene's germline CDR1 is SGHTA and CDR2 FQGNSA. This CDR3 is 16 amino acids long. With V trimmed by 0 bases and J by 1 base, 3 bases remained unmatched. CDR3 region: CASSLATGGGNTEAFF. As DNA, the CDR3 is TGTGCCAGCAGCTTAGCTACAGGGGGCGGGAACACTGAAGCTTTCTTT.

This rearrangement joins TRBV27 to TRBJ2-2; D gene unclear. This CDR3 has 14 residues. Germline CDR1 reads MNHEY; CDR2 reads SMNVEV (reference sequence). Trimming pared 2 bases from V and 2 bases from J, leaving 6 bases between. The chain's CDR3 is CASSLVQNTGELFF. The CDR3 region has the DNA TGTGCCAGCAGTTTAGTACAAAACACCGGGGAGCTGTTTTTT.

The rearrangement joins TRBV27 to TRBJ1-4, with a weak D call TRBD1 (6 bases). Deletions cut 2 bases from V and 1 base from J, with 8 bases between. The germline V gene encodes CDR1 MNHEY and CDR2 SMNVEV (reference sequence). The CDR3 totals 15 residues. The CDR3 sequence is CASSLNRETNEKLFF. CDR3 DNA: TGTGCCAGCAGTTTAAACAGGGAAACTAATGAAAAACTGTTTTTT.

This clone was detected once. The chain is built from TRBV30 and TRBJ2-6; 10 bases line up with TRBD1. The CDR3 totals 17 residues. Germline V gene data show CDR1 as GTSNPN and CDR2 as SVGIG (reference sequence). The J segment lost 3 bases and the V segment lost 1 base, leaving 6 bases of the junction unmatched. CDR3 amino acids: CAWSDGTGVYGANVLTF. Written as DNA, the CDR3 is TGTGCCTGGAGTGACGGGACAGGGGTTTATGGGGCCAACGTCCTGACTTTC.

This clone was counted once. The rearrangement links TRBV10-2 to TRBJ1-1; TRBD1 aligns across 9 bases. The CDR3 contains 16 residues. The germline CDR1 and CDR2 sequences are WSHSY and SAAADI. With V trimmed by 7 bases and J by 0 bases, 9 bases remained unmatched. CDR3 protein: CASTPGQGYMNTEAFF. CDR3 DNA: TGCGCCAGCACCCCGGGACAGGGTTATATGAACACTGAAGCTTTCTTT.

The chain carries TRBV5-1 and TRBJ1-1, with a weak D call TRBD1 (6 bases). Trimming left V 3 bases short and J 0 bases short, with 9 bases between. The germline V gene encodes CDR1 SGHRS and CDR2 YFSETQ. The CDR3 sequence is 14 residues long. CDR3 nucleotide sequence: TGCGCCAGCAGCTGGGGGACACTGAACACTGAAGCTTTCTTT. Its protein product is CASSWGTLNTEAFF. Complete variable domain (other parts from reference TRBV5-1 and TRBJ1-1): KAGVTQTPRYLIKTRGQQVTLSCSPISGHRSVSWYQQTPGQGLQFLFEYFSETQRNKGNFPGRFSGRQFSNSRSEMNVSTLELGDSALYLCASSWGTLNTEAFFGQGTRLTVV.